The T cell receptor (beta chain) under discussion was sequenced for a study of T cells in Graves' hyperthyroidism and ophthalmopathy. RNA transcripts were the template for amplifying TCR beta CDR3 regions. The HTBI primer set drove a first-round RT-PCR of the TCR CDR3. From the multiplex PCR reads, TCRdb called clonotypes with MiXCR, one entry per CDR3 protein. The sample holds 300,000 to 450,000 distinct CDR3 sequences, about 15% seen once. Lactation, pregnancy, other autoimmune disease or uncontrolled infection excluded patients. This CDR3 spans 14 amino acids. Trimming cost V 2 bases and J 9 bases, with 14 bases left between them. The V gene's germline CDR1 is MDHEN and CDR2 SYDVKM. This clonotype showed up many times.

The receptor's source is a woman in her late teens or twenties with Graves' hyperthyroidism that later progressed to Graves' ophthalmopathy. This chain links TRBV28 with TRBJ2-1; unclear D gene. The source material was blood. The CDR3 nucleotides read TGTGCCAGCAGTTTAGAAGGCAAACGCGTTGAGCAGTTCTTC. Translating gives CASSLEGKRVEQFF.